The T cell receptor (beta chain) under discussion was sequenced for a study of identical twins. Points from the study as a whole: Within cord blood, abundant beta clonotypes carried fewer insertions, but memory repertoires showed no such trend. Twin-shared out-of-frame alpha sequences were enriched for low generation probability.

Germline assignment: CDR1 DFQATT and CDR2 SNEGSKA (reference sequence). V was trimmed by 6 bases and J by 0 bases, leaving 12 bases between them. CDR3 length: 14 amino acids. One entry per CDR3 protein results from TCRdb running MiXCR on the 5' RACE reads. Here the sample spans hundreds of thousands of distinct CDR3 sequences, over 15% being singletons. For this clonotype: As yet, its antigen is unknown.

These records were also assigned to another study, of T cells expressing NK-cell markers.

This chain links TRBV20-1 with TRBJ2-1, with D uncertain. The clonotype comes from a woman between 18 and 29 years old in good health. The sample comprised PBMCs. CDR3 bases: TGCAGTGCCAGACATCTGAGCTCCTACAATGAGCAGTTCTTC. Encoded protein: CSARHLSSYNEQFF.